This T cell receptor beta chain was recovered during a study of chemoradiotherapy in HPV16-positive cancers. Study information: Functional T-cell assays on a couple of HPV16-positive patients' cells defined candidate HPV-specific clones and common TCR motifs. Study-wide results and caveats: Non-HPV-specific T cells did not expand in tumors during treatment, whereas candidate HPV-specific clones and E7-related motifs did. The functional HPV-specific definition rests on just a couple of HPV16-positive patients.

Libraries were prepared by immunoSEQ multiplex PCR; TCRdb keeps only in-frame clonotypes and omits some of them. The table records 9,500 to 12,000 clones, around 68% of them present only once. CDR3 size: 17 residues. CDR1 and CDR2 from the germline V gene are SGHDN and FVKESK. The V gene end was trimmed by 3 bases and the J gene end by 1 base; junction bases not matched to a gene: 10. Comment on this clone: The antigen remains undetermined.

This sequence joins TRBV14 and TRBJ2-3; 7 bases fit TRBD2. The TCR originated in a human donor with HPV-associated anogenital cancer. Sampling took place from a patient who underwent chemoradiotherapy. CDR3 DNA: TGTGCCAGCAGCCAGAGGCGGGGGTCAGATGGCACAGATACGCAGTATTTT. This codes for CASSQRRGSDGTDTQYF.